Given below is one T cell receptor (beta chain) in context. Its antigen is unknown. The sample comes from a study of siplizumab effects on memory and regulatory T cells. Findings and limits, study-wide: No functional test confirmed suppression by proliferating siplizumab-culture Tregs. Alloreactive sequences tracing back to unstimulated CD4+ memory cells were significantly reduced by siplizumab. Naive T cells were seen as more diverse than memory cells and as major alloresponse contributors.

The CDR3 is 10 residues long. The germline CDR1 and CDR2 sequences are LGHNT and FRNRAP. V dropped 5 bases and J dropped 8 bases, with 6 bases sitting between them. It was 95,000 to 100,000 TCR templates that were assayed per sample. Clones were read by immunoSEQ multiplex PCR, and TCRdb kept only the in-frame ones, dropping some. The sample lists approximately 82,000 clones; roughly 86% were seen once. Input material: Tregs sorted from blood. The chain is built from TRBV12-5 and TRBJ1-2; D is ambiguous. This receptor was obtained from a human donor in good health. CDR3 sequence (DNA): TGTGCTAGTGGTCTAGCGGGCTACACCTTC. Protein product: CASGLAGYTF.